Included here is one T cell receptor beta chain sequence, with context. Genomic DNA constituted the template upon which TCR beta VDJ and CDR3 profiling was performed. TCRdb fed the reads into MiXCR, producing one record per CDR3 protein. The data hold approximately 190,000 distinct CDR3 sequences, with approximately 50% observed a single time. In patients chosen for sequencing, flow cytometry had shown CD8+CD57+ cell expansion. This specimen comes from a study of CD8+CD57+ T cells in acquired aplastic anemia. V was shortened by 6 bases and J by 2 bases, with 18 bases between the two germline ends. The CDR3 is 16 amino acids.

The sequencing sample was made of sorted CD4+, CD8+, or CD8+CD57+ T cells (not recorded which) from PBMCs. This sequence joins TRBV12-3 or TRBV12-4 and TRBJ2-3; TRBD1 might be the D (5 bases). This sequence originates from a human donor with aplastic anemia. The CDR3 DNA sequence: TGTGCCAGCAGGAGAAGGGGTCTAAATCCCACAGATACGCAGTATTTT. This gives the protein CASRRRGLNPTDTQYF.